Each of the 31 T cell receptor beta chains below was sequenced from the same sample in a study of cytomegalovirus exposure and HLA in healthy donors. In the PCR, 60 Vbeta and 13 Jbeta primers were used. Libraries were prepared by immunoSEQ multiplex PCR; TCRdb keeps only in-frame clonotypes and omits some of them. The sample carries approximately 160,000 clones, about four fifths recorded once. Sequenced: PBMCs. Every receptor here comes from a man aged 30 to 39 in good health and CMV-seropositive.

The chain combines TRBV11-3 with TRBJ1-1; no definite D call. V dropped 5 bases and J dropped 6 bases, with 13 bases sitting between them. The CDR3 covers 13 residues. Germline V gene lookup returns CDR1 SGHNT and CDR2 YENEEA. The CDR3 nucleotides read TGTGCCAGCAGCCCCCAGAGCGGGTCTGAAGCTTTCTTT. This translates into CASSPQSGSEAFF.

The chain uses TRBV7-6 and TRBJ1-1, with D possibly being TRBD1 (5 bases). Looked up from germline, CDR1 is SGHVS and CDR2 is FNYEAQ. This CDR3 spans 13 amino acids. The V end lost 10 bases, the J end lost 1 base, and 13 bases lay between the germline ends. Here the CDR3 reads CATTTVPNTEAFF. DNA of the CDR3: TGTGCCACGACGACAGTCCCGAACACTGAAGCTTTCTTT.

The rearrangement uses TRBV5-1 and TRBJ2-1; the match to TRBD2 covers 13 bases. This CDR3 contains 17 residues. Per the germline V gene, CDR1 is SGHRS and CDR2 is YFSETQ. Unmatched junction bases numbered 10, after V lost 2 bases and J lost 8 bases. DNA of the CDR3: TGCGCCAGCAGCTTAATACTAGCGGGAGGGCCACAAGATGAGCAGTTCTTC. Translation gives CASSLILAGGPQDEQFF.

This chain links TRBV19 with TRBJ1-5; possible D gene TRBD1, 6 bases. CDR3 length: 16 amino acids. Germline loops: CDR1 LNHDA, CDR2 SQIVND (reference sequence). The ends were cut back, 6 bases at V and 6 bases at J, with 21 bases in the middle. CDR3 bases: TGTGCCAGTAGCCAACTCGGGACAATTCAGAGTCAGCCCCAGCATTTT. Protein: CASSQLGTIQSQPQHF.

The chain couples TRBV7-2 to TRBJ1-2; maybe TRBD1 (6 bases). The CDR3 totals 13 residues. V lost 0 bases to trimming and J lost 8 bases, with 10 bases between them. Germline V gene data show CDR1 as SGHTA and CDR2 as FQGNSA. The CDR3 region has the DNA TGTGCCAGCAGCTTAGCGGGGGCGCGGGGCTACACCTTC. This gives the protein CASSLAGARGYTF.

The chain combines TRBV6-5 with TRBJ1-1; tentatively, D is TRBD1 (5 bases). The CDR3 contains 15 residues. Germline lookup yields CDR1 MNHEY and CDR2 SVGAGI. Between the trimmed V and J ends, which lost 2 bases and 0 bases, there was a span of 10 bases. The CDR3 sequence is CASSYREGLNTEAFF. The CDR3 nucleotides read TGTGCCAGCAGTTACAGGGAGGGGTTGAACACTGAAGCTTTCTTT.

The CDR3 reads CASSLASGVYNEQFF. DNA of the CDR3: TGCGCCAGCAGCTTGGCTAGCGGGGTCTACAATGAGCAGTTCTTC. The rearrangement uses TRBV5-1 and TRBJ2-1, with 9 bases fitting TRBD2. V trimming: 0 bases; J trimming: 3 bases; junction bases outside the gene matches: 1. Germline V CDR1 and CDR2: SGHRS, YFSETQ. This CDR3 contains 15 residues.

The rearrangement links TRBV30 to TRBJ2-1; 8 bases are shared with TRBD2. J gave up 15 bases and V 3 bases, and 7 bases lay outside the gene matches. The germline V gene has CDR1 GTSNPN and CDR2 SVGIG (reference sequence). The CDR3 runs to 11 residues. The CDR3 DNA reads as TGTGCCTGGAGCGCCGGGACTAGTCGGTTCTTC. Translated: CAWSAGTSRFF.

This clone has only a few counts. The rearrangement uses TRBV28 and TRBJ2-7; tentative D call: TRBD1 (5 bases). CDR1 is MDHEN, CDR2 SYDVKM, per germline. V was cut by 2 bases and J by 2 bases, with 19 bases left in between. This CDR3 contains 17 residues. DNA for the CDR3: TGTGCCAGCAGTTTAGGTCGAGGCAGGGTCTATACCTACGAGCAGTACTTC. Its protein product is CASSLGRGRVYTYEQYF.

The V call is TRBV10-1, the J call TRBJ1-1, with D possibly being TRBD1 (5 bases). The CDR3 has 13 residues. Germline CDR1 is WNHNN and CDR2 is SYGVQD (reference sequence). V was cut by 0 bases and J by 6 bases, with 8 bases left in between. For the CDR3, the DNA is TGCGCCAGCAGTGAGTCAGGGGCCGCTGAAGCTTTCTTT. Amino acids: CASSESGAAEAFF.

Written as DNA, the CDR3 is TGTGCCAGCAGTCCTGTGGGGCGGGGGGAGACCCAGTACTTC. Its protein product is CASSPVGRGETQYF. The V and J genes are TRBV6-1 and TRBJ2-5; TRBD2 agrees at 7 bases. CDR1 is MNHNS, CDR2 SASEGT, per germline. V shed 5 bases and J 5 bases; nucleotides not matched to a gene: 8. The CDR3 totals 14 residues.

The rearrangement links TRBV6-5 to TRBJ1-5, with D hard to call. Germline CDR1 and CDR2: MNHEY and SVGAGI. Trimming took off 5 bases at V and 8 bases at J, with 16 bases between the two ends. The CDR3 covers 14 residues. CDR3 loop: CASSDAGSLKPQHF. CDR3 DNA: TGTGCCAGCAGTGATGCCGGTTCCCTTAAGCCCCAGCATTTT.

This clone has just a few counts. The chain uses TRBV29-1 and TRBJ1-4; D is undetermined. The CDR3 has 12 amino acids. Germline V CDR1 and CDR2: SQVTM, ANQGSEA. V was shortened by 4 bases and J by 2 bases, with 5 bases between the two germline ends. CDR3 amino acids: CSVGATNEKLFF. Here the CDR3 DNA reads TGCAGCGTTGGGGCGACTAATGAAAAACTGTTTTTT.

The CDR3 DNA follows: TGCGCCAGCAGCTTAGCGGGAGAAAGCACAGATACGCAGTATTTT. It encodes CASSLAGESTDTQYF. This chain connects TRBV5-1 to TRBJ2-3; TRBD2 agrees at 8 bases. V was clipped by 2 bases and J by 0 bases; unmatched bases: 2. CDR1 SGHRS and CDR2 YFSETQ come from the germline V gene. This CDR3 is 15 amino acids long.

The gene calls are TRBV6-5 and TRBJ2-5, with TRBD2 identical over 7 bases. Germline V gene lookup returns CDR1 MNHEY and CDR2 SVGAGI. CDR3 length: 16 residues. V lost 0 bases to trimming and J lost 2 bases; unmatched junction nucleotides: 6. In DNA, the CDR3 is TGTGCCAGCAGTTACTCGGGAGGGACTCAGCAAGAGACCCAGTACTTC. Encoded protein: CASSYSGGTQQETQYF.

V and J are TRBV4-1 and TRBJ2-4; 10 positions match TRBD2. The CDR3 is 17 residues long. CDR1 and CDR2 (germline): MGHRA, YSYEKL. Unmatched junction bases numbered 8, after V lost 0 bases and J lost 6 bases. The CDR3, as DNA: TGCGCCAGCAGCCAAGATCCTAGCGGGGGAACCTTAAACATTCAGTACTTC. Its translation: CASSQDPSGGTLNIQYF.

The chain employs TRBV5-4 and TRBJ1-2, with 8 bases fitting TRBD1. The length of the CDR3 is 15 residues. CDR1 is SGHNT, CDR2 YYREEE, per germline (reference sequence). V trimming: 4 bases; J trimming: 4 bases; junction bases outside the gene matches: 9. The CDR3 nucleotides are TGTGCCAGCAGCGTCAGGACAGGGCGCCCCTATGGCTACACCTTC. This encodes CASSVRTGRPYGYTF.

This clone was detected only a few times. The J gene is TRBJ1-4, the V gene TRBV5-5; no definite D call. CDR1 is SGHKS, CDR2 YYEKEE, per germline (reference sequence). This CDR3 spans 14 amino acids. V lost 5 bases to trimming and J lost 4 bases, with 12 bases between them. The chain's CDR3 is CASSTTDYNEKLFF. CDR3 DNA sequence: TGTGCCAGCAGTACTACAGACTATAATGAAAAACTGTTTTTT.

This CDR3 is CASSPKVAGGYTDTQYF. The CDR3, as DNA: TGTGCCAGCAGCCCGAAGGTCGCGGGGGGGTACACAGATACGCAGTATTTT. The rearrangement uses TRBV7-2 and TRBJ2-3; 9 bases match TRBD2. CDR1 is SGHTA and CDR2 is FQGNSA in the germline V gene. This CDR3 is 17 amino acids long. V lost 5 bases to trimming and J lost 2 bases; unmatched junction nucleotides: 11.

This clone was counted only a few times. The rearrangement links TRBV6-1 to TRBJ1-5; weak D call: TRBD1 (6 bases). The ends were cut back, 10 bases at V and 2 bases at J, with 18 bases in the middle. Germline V CDR1 and CDR2: MNHNS, SASEGT. The CDR3 spans 15 residues. The CDR3 loop is CAILQGTRGNQPQHF. The CDR3 DNA is TGTGCCATCCTACAGGGTACTAGGGGCAATCAGCCCCAGCATTTT.

This chain connects TRBV7-9 to TRBJ2-5, with 10 bases lining up with TRBD1. Germline V CDR1 and CDR2: SEHNR, FQNEAQ (reference sequence). V was clipped by 4 bases and J by 6 bases; unmatched bases: 5. CDR3 length equals 14 residues. CDR3 sequence (DNA): TGTGCCAGCAGCTCGGGGACAGGGGAACAGACCCAGTACTTC. It specifies CASSSGTGEQTQYF.

This chain uses TRBV27 with TRBJ2-7, with 12 bases matching TRBD2. This CDR3 is 14 amino acids long. Losses at the gene ends were 4 bases for V and 4 bases for J; bases not matched to a gene: 2. In germline, CDR1 is MNHEY, CDR2 SMNVEV (reference sequence). The CDR3: CASSWTSGMYEQYF. DNA for the CDR3: TGTGCCAGCAGTTGGACTAGCGGGATGTACGAGCAGTACTTC.

The genes are TRBV4-1 and TRBJ2-5; 7 bases line up with TRBD1. The J call may be mistaken, given a closer DNA end match to TRBJ2-7. The CDR3 has 13 amino acids. The germline V gene encodes CDR1 MGHRA and CDR2 YSYEKL. CDR3 DNA sequence: TGCGCCAGCAGCCTGGGACAGAACTACGAGCAGTACTTC. It yields the protein CASSLGQNYEQYF.

This clone was observed a handful of times. V and J are TRBV6-5 and TRBJ1-2; 9 bases are shared with TRBD1. The V segment lost 4 bases and the J segment 4 bases; nucleotides outside the gene matches: 7. Germline loops: CDR1 MNHEY, CDR2 SVGAGI. The CDR3 has 15 amino acids. The CDR3 DNA follows: TGTGCCAGCAGTTCTACAGGGGGCGCCGGCTATGGCTACACCTTC. This sequence encodes CASSSTGGAGYGYTF.

The V gene is TRBV5-1, the J gene TRBJ2-5, with 12 bases matching TRBD2. Germline V gene sequence: CDR1 SGHRS, CDR2 YFSETQ. There are 16 residues in the CDR3. The ends lost 5 bases at V and 5 bases at J; junction bases unmatched: 10. CDR3 in amino acids: CASRTWTSGDLETQYF. In DNA, the CDR3 is TGCGCCAGCAGGACGTGGACTAGCGGGGACTTGGAGACCCAGTACTTC.

CDR3 coding DNA: TGTGCCAGCAGCCCTCGGGATAGCGGCGAGACCCAGTACTTC. It translates to CASSPRDSGETQYF. The rearrangement joins TRBV6-6 to TRBJ2-5; D may be TRBD2 (6 bases). The germline V gene encodes CDR1 MNHNY and CDR2 SVGAGI (reference sequence). The ends were cut back, 6 bases at V and 5 bases at J, with 16 bases in the middle. The CDR3 runs to 14 residues.

This clone was recorded a few times. The chain combines TRBV28 with TRBJ1-5; 9 nucleotides agree with TRBD1. The V and J ends lost 2 bases and 5 bases, in that order; junction bases with no gene match: 4. The CDR3 consists of 15 residues. Germline lookup yields CDR1 MDHEN and CDR2 SYDVKM. Here the CDR3 DNA reads TGTGCCAGCAGTTTAGGGGACAGGGAATATCAGCCCCAGCATTTT. This sequence encodes CASSLGDREYQPQHF.

This clone was seen a handful of times. CDR3 DNA: TGTGCCAGCAGCATCAACCGGGACAGGGGGTACGAGCAGTACTTC. Encoded protein: CASSINRDRGYEQYF. The chain links TRBV28 to TRBJ2-7; the match to TRBD1 covers 11 bases. Per germline, CDR1 MDHEN and CDR2 SYDVKM. Trimming took 6 bases from V and 4 from J; bases not matched to a gene: 8. This CDR3 has 15 residues.

This clone has more than one count but fewer than ten. The chain links TRBV2 to TRBJ2-7, with D tentatively TRBD2 (6 bases). V lost 6 bases and J lost 4, with 13 bases in between. There are 13 residues in the CDR3. In germline, CDR1 is SNHLY, CDR2 FYNNEI. The DNA for the CDR3 is TGTGCCAGCAGAGAGCGGGCGGAATACGAGCAGTACTTC. It codes for CASRERAEYEQYF.

The rearrangement joins TRBV4-1 to TRBJ1-2; TRBD1 is a possible D gene (5 bases). The CDR3 sequence is 13 residues long. Trimming left V 1 base short and J 2 bases short, with 5 bases between. Germline V gene data show CDR1 as MGHRA and CDR2 as YSYEKL. CDR3 amino acids: CASSQAGNYGYTF. The CDR3, as DNA: TGCGCCAGCAGCCAAGCAGGGAACTATGGCTACACCTTC.

This clone was seen a handful of times. The V call is TRBV27, the J call TRBJ2-3, with D perhaps TRBD1 (5 bases). The V gene lost 7 bases and the J gene lost 9 bases, with 26 bases spanning the gap. Germline V gene sequence: CDR1 MNHEY, CDR2 SMNVEV (reference sequence). The CDR3 loop spans 16 amino acids. CDR3 nucleotide sequence: TGTGCCAGCACCCTACGTCCTTCTCAGGGAATGGAGACGCAGTATTTT. Amino acid sequence: CASTLRPSQGMETQYF.